The 20 T cell receptor beta chains given below trace back to one sample, sequenced in a study of T cells in Graves' hyperthyroidism and ophthalmopathy. It was RNA transcripts that yielded the amplified TCR beta CDR3 regions. RT-PCR in the first round (using the HTBI primer set) targeted the TCR CDR3. TCRdb redid the calling of the multiplex PCR reads with MiXCR, one entry per CDR3 protein. The sample lists roughly 630,000 distinct CDR3 sequences; approximately 15% were seen once. The source material was blood. Receptor source: a woman in her twenties or thirties with Graves' hyperthyroidism.

Many counts were recorded for this clonotype. The chain uses TRBV20-1 and TRBJ2-3; D is ambiguous. CDR3 length: 12 amino acids. Trimming took off 1 base at V and 2 bases at J, with 4 bases between the two ends. Germline CDR1 is DFQATT and CDR2 is SNEGSKA (reference sequence). CDR3 region: CSARGITDTQYF. CDR3 DNA: TGCAGTGCTAGAGGGATCACAGATACGCAGTATTTT.

The chain joins TRBV27 to TRBJ1-1; no reliable D call. The CDR3 contains 13 residues. Looked up from germline, CDR1 is MNHEY and CDR2 is SMNVEV (reference sequence). Trimming pared 0 bases from V and 8 bases from J, leaving 10 bases between. In nucleotides, the CDR3 is TGTGCCAGCAGTTTATCGGGAGATAGAGAAGCTTTCTTT. Its translation: CASSLSGDREAFF.

This clonotype was seen many times. V is TRBV12-3 or TRBV12-4 and J is TRBJ2-4, with D unclear. The CDR3 runs 11 residues. V lost 5 bases to trimming and J lost 9 bases, with 8 bases between them. The CDR3 here is CASSAGSIQYF. The CDR3 DNA sequence: TGTGCCAGCAGTGCTGGATCCATTCAGTACTTC.

At least ten counts were recorded for this clonotype. The chain is built from TRBV2 and TRBJ1-4; 7 bases agree with TRBD1. The trim removed 6 bases at V and 7 bases at J, leaving 5 bases unmatched. The CDR3 has 13 residues. Germline CDR1 is SNHLY and CDR2 is FYNNEI. The CDR3 DNA reads as TGTGCCAGCAGGGGACAGTCCGGTGAAAAACTGTTTTTT. This translates into CASRGQSGEKLFF.

This chain joins TRBV19 and TRBJ1-1, with no clear D. The CDR3 extends over 15 amino acids. Germline CDR1 is LNHDA and CDR2 is SQIVND (reference sequence). V dropped 4 bases and J dropped 1 base, with 13 bases sitting between them. The CDR3 is CASSTPGPKNTEAFF. The CDR3 coding sequence is TGTGCCAGTAGTACGCCGGGTCCTAAGAACACTGAAGCTTTCTTT.

This clonotype was seen repeatedly, ten times or more. The J gene is TRBJ2-3, the V gene TRBV7-8; D uncertain. V was trimmed by 5 bases and J by 6 bases, leaving 12 bases between them. The CDR3 sequence is 13 residues long. CDR1 and CDR2 (germline): SGHVS, FQNEAQ. The CDR3 loop is CASSPRPYDTQYF. The CDR3 nucleotides read TGTGCCAGCAGCCCCCGTCCTTATGATACGCAGTATTTT.

This clonotype came up a few times. CDR3 DNA: TGTGCCAGCAGTGAAGAAGCGGGAGGCCCCACAGATACGCAGTATTTT. Translating gives CASSEEAGGPTDTQYF. The V call is TRBV25-1, the J call TRBJ2-3; 9 nucleotides line up with TRBD2. The CDR3 loop spans 16 amino acids. J lost 2 bases, V lost 2 bases, and 5 bases had no gene match. Per germline, CDR1 MGHDK and CDR2 SYGVNS.

V is TRBV20-1 and J is TRBJ2-7; D tentatively reads TRBD1 or TRBD2 (5 bases each). The CDR3 covers 14 residues. Germline loops: CDR1 DFQATT, CDR2 SNEGSKA (reference sequence). The germline V and J ends were trimmed by 5 bases and 4 bases, with 18 bases remaining between them. The CDR3 DNA follows: TGCAGTGCTCCAAGGGACGGCCTGGGTTACGAGCAGTACTTC. Protein product: CSAPRDGLGYEQYF.

This clonotype has a count of ten or more. The rearrangement uses TRBV5-1 and TRBJ2-7; 8 bases align to TRBD2. The germline CDR1 and CDR2 sequences are SGHRS and YFSETQ. There are 13 residues in the CDR3. Trimming cost V 2 bases and J 5 bases; bases outside gene matches: 3. CDR3 region: CASSFSGIHEQYF. CDR3 nucleotides: TGCGCCAGCAGCTTTAGCGGGATCCACGAGCAGTACTTC.

This clonotype was recorded many times. The V and J genes are TRBV11-2 and TRBJ2-1, with 10 bases identical to TRBD2. V gave up 2 bases and J gave up 9 bases; unmatched junction bases: 10. CDR3 length equals 16 residues. CDR1 and CDR2 from the germline V gene are SGHAT and FQNNGV. For the CDR3, the DNA is TGTGCCAGCAGCTTATGGGCGGCTAGCGGGAGCGGTGAGCAGTTCTTC. This encodes CASSLWAASGSGEQFF.

This clonotype was seen only a few times. The V call is TRBV6-1, the J call TRBJ2-7, with no clear D. The CDR3 sequence is 13 residues long. Trimming took 4 bases from V and 4 from J, leaving 11 bases between them. Per the germline V gene, CDR1 is MNHNS and CDR2 is SASEGT. Written as DNA, the CDR3 is TGTGCCAGCAGTGGAGACGGTCTTTACGAGCAGTACTTC. This gives the protein CASSGDGLYEQYF.

The rearrangement joins TRBV30 to TRBJ2-7; TRBD1 matches 8 bases. Trimming took 0 bases from V and 7 from J; bases not matched to a gene: 8. The CDR3 runs to 14 residues. Germline V lookup: CDR1 GTSNPN, CDR2 SVGIG (reference sequence). CDR3 bases: TGTGCCTGGAGTGTGGGACAGGAAGCCGGGGAGCAGTACTTC. Its protein product is CAWSVGQEAGEQYF.

The rearrangement uses TRBV27 and TRBJ2-7; D is unclear. Per germline, CDR1 MNHEY and CDR2 SMNVEV (reference sequence). CDR3 length: 14 residues. Trimming stripped 3 bases from V and 3 bases from J, with 12 bases between. The CDR3 loop is CASSLVAGFYEQYF. CDR3 DNA: TGTGCCAGCAGTTTGGTGGCCGGGTTCTACGAGCAGTACTTC.

As regards this clonotype: Sequence at one end of the junction differs from germline and may be a read error. This chain links TRBV28 with TRBJ1-2; D possibly corresponds to TRBD1 (5 bases). Per the germline V gene, CDR1 is MDHEN and CDR2 is SYDVKM. The CDR3 loop spans 13 amino acids. The CDR3 sequence: CASSPPRGYGHTF. DNA for the CDR3: TGTGCCAGCAGTCCCCCCCGGGGCTATGGCCACACCTTC.

This clonotype was seen a handful of times. The chain links TRBV28 to TRBJ1-5; perhaps TRBD1 as D (6 bases). Per the germline V gene, CDR1 is MDHEN and CDR2 is SYDVKM. There are 13 residues in the CDR3. V lost 10 bases and J 5 bases, leaving 15 bases between the germline ends. DNA for the CDR3: TGTGCCACTCGGACAGTACGAGATCAGCCCCAGCATTTT. It yields the protein CATRTVRDQPQHF.

The V gene is TRBV24-1, the J gene TRBJ2-2; the match to TRBD1 covers 9 bases. The CDR3 is 18 residues long. The germline V gene has CDR1 KGHDR and CDR2 SFDVKD. The V segment lost 2 bases and the J segment 8 bases; nucleotides outside the gene matches: 14. In DNA form, the CDR3 reads TGTGCCACCAGTGATTCCCCGGGACAGGGCCCGATTCTAGGGGAGCTGTTTTTT. Its protein is CATSDSPGQGPILGELFF.

This clonotype was counted a few times. V is TRBV24-1 and J is TRBJ2-1; 9 bases line up with TRBD1. From germline, CDR1 is KGHDR and CDR2 SFDVKD. V lost 4 bases and J lost 8; bases outside the gene matches: 8. The length of the CDR3 is 15 residues. As DNA, the CDR3 is TGTGCCACCAGTGAGCCGGGACAGGGTATACATGAGCAGTTCTTC. Translation: CATSEPGQGIHEQFF.

This clonotype was seen at least ten times. This sequence joins TRBV2 and TRBJ2-2; 8 positions agree with TRBD2. The CDR3 covers 15 residues. Germline values: CDR1 SNHLY, CDR2 FYNNEI. Losses at the gene ends were 5 bases for V and 6 bases for J; bases not matched to a gene: 8. Here the CDR3 DNA reads TGTGCCAGCAGTTATTCGCGGGAGGACGCCGGGGAGCTGTTTTTT. Its protein is CASSYSREDAGELFF.

The sample holds one count of this clonotype. This may be a read error, as it is one base from a much larger clone. The chain employs TRBV5-1 and TRBJ2-3, with 9 positions matching TRBD2. The CDR3 is 15 amino acids. Germline CDR1 reads SGHRS; CDR2 reads YFSETQ. The V and J ends lost 0 bases and 8 bases, in that order; junction bases with no gene match: 7. The DNA for the CDR3 is TGCGCCAGCAGCTTGGAGCGGGAGGTTGTAGGTACGCAGTATTTT. Amino acids: CASSLEREVVGTQYF.

The table lists this clonotype with many counts. The chain is built from TRBV20-1 and TRBJ2-6; possibly TRBD1 for D (6 bases). The germline V gene has CDR1 DFQATT and CDR2 SNEGSKA (reference sequence). Trimming pared 3 bases from V and 0 bases from J, leaving 15 bases between. This CDR3 spans 17 amino acids. CDR3 nucleotide sequence: TGCAGTGCTAGGACCCCGGGACACTACTCTGGGGCCAACGTCCTGACTTTC. Protein sequence: CSARTPGHYSGANVLTF.